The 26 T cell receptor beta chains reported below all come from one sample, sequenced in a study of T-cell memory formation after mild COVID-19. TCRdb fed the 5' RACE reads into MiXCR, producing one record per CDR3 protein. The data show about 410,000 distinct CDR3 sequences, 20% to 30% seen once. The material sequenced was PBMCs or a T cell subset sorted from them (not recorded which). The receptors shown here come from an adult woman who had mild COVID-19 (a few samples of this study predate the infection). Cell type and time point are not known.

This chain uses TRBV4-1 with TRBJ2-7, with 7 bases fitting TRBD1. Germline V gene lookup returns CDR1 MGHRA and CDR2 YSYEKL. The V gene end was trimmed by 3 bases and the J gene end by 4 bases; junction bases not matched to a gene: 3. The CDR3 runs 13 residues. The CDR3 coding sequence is TGCGCCAGCAGCCAGTCACAGGGGTACGAGCAGTACTTC. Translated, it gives CASSQSQGYEQYF.

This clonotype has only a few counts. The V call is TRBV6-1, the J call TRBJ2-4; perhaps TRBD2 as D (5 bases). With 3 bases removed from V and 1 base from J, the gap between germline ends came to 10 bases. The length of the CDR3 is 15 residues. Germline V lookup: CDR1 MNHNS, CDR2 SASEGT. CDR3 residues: CASSEEEWAKNIQYF. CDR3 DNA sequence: TGTGCCAGCAGTGAGGAGGAGTGGGCCAAAAACATTCAGTACTTC.

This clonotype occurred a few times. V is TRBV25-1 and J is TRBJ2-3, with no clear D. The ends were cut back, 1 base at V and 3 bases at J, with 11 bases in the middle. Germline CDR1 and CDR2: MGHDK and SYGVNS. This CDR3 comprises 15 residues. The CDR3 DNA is TGTGCCAGCAGTGAATCTAAGGCCACTACAGATACGCAGTATTTT. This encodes CASSESKATTDTQYF.

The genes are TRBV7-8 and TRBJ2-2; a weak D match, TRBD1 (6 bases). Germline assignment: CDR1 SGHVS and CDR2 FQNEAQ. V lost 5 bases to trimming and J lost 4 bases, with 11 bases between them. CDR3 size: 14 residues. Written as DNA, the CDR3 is TGTGCCAGCAGCCCCTACAGGGCCACCGGGGAGCTGTTTTTT. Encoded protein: CASSPYRATGELFF.

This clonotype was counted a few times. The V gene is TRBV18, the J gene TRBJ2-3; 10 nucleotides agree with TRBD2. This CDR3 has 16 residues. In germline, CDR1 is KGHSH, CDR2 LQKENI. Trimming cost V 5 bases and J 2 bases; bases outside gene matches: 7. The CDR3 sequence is CASSTTTSGSTDTQYF. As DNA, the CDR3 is TGTGCCAGCTCAACGACGACTAGCGGGTCCACAGATACGCAGTATTTT.

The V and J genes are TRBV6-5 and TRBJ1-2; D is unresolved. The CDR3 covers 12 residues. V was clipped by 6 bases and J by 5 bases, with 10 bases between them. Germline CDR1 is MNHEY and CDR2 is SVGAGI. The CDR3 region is CASREVGYGYTF. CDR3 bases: TGTGCCAGCAGAGAAGTGGGGTATGGCTACACCTTC.

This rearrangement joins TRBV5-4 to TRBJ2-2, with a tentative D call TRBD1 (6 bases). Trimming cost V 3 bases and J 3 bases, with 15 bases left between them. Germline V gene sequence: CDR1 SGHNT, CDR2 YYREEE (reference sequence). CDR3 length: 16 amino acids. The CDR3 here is CASSSTGLGYTGELFF. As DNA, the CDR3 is TGTGCCAGCAGCTCTACAGGGCTGGGGTACACCGGGGAGCTGTTTTTT.

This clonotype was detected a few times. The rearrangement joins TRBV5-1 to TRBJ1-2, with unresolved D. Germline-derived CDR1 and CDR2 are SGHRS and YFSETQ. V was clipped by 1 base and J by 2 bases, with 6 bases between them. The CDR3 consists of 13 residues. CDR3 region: CASSLLENYGYTF. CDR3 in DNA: TGCGCCAGCAGCTTGCTCGAAAACTATGGCTACACCTTC. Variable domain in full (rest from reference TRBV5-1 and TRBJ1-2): KAGVTQTPRYLIKTRGQQVTLSCSPISGHRSVSWYQQTPGQGLQFLFEYFSETQRNKGNFPGRFSGRQFSNSRSEMNVSTLELGDSALYLCASSLLENYGYTFGSGTRLTVV.

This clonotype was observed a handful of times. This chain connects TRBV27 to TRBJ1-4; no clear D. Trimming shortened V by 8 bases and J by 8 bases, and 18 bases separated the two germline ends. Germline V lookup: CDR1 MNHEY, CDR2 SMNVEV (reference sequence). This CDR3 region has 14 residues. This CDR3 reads CASSGSGNREKLFF. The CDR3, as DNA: TGTGCCAGCTCCGGGTCCGGCAATCGAGAAAAACTGTTTTTT.

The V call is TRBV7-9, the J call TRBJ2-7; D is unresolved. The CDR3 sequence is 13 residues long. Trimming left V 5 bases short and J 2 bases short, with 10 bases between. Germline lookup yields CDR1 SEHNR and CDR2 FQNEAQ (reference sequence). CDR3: CASSPPATYEQYF. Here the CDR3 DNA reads TGTGCCAGCAGCCCCCCCGCAACCTACGAGCAGTACTTC.

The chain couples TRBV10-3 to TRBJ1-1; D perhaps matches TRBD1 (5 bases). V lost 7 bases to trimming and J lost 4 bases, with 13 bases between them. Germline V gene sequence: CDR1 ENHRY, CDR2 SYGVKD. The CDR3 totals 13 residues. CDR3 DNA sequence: TGTGCCATCACGGCAGGGCCGACCACTGAAGCTTTCTTT. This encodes CAITAGPTTEAFF.

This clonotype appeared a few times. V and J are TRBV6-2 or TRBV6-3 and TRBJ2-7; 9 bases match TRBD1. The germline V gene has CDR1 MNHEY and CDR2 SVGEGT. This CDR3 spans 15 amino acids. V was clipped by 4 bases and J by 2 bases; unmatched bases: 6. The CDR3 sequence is CASSSRDRVPYEQYF. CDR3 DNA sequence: TGTGCCAGCAGTTCCCGGGACAGGGTGCCCTACGAGCAGTACTTC.

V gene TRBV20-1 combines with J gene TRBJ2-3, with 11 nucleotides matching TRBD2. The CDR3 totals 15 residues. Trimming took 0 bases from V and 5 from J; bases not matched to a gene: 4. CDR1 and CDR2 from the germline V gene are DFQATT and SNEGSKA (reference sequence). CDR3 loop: CSARDVAGGLDTQYF. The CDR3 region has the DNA TGCAGTGCTAGAGATGTAGCGGGAGGGTTAGATACGCAGTATTTT.

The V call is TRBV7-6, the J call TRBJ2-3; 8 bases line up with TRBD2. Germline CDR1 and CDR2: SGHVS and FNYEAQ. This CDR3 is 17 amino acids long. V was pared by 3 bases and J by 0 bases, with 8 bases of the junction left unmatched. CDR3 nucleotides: TGTGCCAGCAGCTTGTCTGGCGGGGGGATTAGCACAGATACGCAGTATTTT. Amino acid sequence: CASSLSGGGISTDTQYF. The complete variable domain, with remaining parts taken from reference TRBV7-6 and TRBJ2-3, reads GAGVSQSPRYKVTKRGQDVALRCDPISGHVSLYWYRQALGQGPEFLTYFNYEAQQDKSGLPNDRFSAERPEGSISTLTIQRTEQRDSAMYRCASSLSGGGISTDTQYFGPGTRLTVL.

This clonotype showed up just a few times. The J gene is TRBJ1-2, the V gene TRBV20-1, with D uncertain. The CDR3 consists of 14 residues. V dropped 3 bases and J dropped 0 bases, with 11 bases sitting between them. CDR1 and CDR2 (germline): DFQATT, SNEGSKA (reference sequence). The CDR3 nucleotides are TGCAGTGCTAGCCCCCCGGCCTCTAACTATGGCTACACCTTC. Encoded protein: CSASPPASNYGYTF.

CDR3: CASSPRGLAATRVTGELFF. The CDR3 DNA reads as TGTGCCAGCAGCCCCAGGGGACTAGCGGCCACCAGGGTGACCGGGGAGCTGTTTTTT. The chain couples TRBV7-3 to TRBJ2-2, with 11 bases fitting TRBD2. In germline, CDR1 is SGHTA, CDR2 FQGTGA. The V gene end was trimmed by 5 bases and the J gene end by 5 bases; junction bases not matched to a gene: 16. This CDR3 is built from 19 residues.

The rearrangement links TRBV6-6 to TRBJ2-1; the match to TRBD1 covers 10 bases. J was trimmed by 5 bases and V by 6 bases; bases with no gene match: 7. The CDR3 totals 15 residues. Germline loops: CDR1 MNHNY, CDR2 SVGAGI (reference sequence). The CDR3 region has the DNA TGTGCCAGCAGCCAGACAGGGGGCTCAGACAATGAGCAGTTCTTC. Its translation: CASSQTGGSDNEQFF.

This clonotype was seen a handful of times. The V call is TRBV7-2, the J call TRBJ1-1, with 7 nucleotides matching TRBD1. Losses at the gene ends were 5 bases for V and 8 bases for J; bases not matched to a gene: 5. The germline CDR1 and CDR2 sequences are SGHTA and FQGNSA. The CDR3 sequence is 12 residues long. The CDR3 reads CASSREGAEAFF. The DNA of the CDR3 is TGTGCCAGCAGCCGTGAGGGGGCGGAAGCTTTCTTT.

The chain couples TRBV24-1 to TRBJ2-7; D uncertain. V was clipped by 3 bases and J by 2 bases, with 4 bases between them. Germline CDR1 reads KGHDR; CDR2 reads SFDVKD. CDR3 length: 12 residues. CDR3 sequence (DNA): TGTGCCACCAGTGATGGTACCTACGAGCAGTACTTC. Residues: CATSDGTYEQYF.

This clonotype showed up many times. CDR3 DNA: TGCAGTGCCAACGCGGGGGGTCGCACAGATACGCAGTATTTT. Protein product: CSANAGGRTDTQYF. The genes are TRBV20-1 and TRBJ2-3, with 8 bases aligning to TRBD2. The CDR3 has 14 amino acids. Trimming took 6 bases from V and 1 from J; bases not matched to a gene: 6. Germline CDR1 DFQATT, CDR2 SNEGSKA (reference sequence).

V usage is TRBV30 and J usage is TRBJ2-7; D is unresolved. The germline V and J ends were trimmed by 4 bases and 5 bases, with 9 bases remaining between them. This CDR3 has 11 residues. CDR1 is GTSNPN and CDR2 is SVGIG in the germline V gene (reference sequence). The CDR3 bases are TGTGCCTGGAATCGACACCACGAGCAGTACTTC. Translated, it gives CAWNRHHEQYF.

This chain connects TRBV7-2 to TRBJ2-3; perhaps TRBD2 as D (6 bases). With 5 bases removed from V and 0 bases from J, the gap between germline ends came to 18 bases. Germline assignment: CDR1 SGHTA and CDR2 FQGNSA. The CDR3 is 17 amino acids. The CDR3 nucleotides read TGTGCCAGCAGCCCATTCTCGGCGGGGCTTAGCACAGATACGCAGTATTTT. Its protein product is CASSPFSAGLSTDTQYF.

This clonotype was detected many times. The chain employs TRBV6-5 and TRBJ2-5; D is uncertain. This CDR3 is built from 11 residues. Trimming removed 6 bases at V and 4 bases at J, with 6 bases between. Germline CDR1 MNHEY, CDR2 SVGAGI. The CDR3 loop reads CASRNGETQYF. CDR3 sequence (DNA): TGTGCCAGCAGGAACGGAGAGACCCAGTACTTC.

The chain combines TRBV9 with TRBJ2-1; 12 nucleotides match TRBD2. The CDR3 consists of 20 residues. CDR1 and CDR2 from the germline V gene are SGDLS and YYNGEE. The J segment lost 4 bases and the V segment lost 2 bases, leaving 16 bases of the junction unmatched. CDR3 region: CASSVLPFGLAGTVYNEQFF. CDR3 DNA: TGTGCCAGCAGCGTCCTTCCCTTTGGACTAGCGGGGACTGTATACAATGAGCAGTTCTTC.

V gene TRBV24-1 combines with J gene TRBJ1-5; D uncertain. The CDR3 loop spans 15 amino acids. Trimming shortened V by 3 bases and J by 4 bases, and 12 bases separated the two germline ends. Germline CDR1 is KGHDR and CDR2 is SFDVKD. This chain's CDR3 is CATSDREGVNQPQHF. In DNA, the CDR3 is TGTGCCACCAGTGATAGGGAGGGAGTGAATCAGCCCCAGCATTTT.

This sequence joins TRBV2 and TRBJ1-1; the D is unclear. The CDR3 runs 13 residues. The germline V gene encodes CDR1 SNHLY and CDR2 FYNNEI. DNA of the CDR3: TGTGCGACGACCCGTTCCCAAAACACTGAAGCTTTCTTT. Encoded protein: CATTRSQNTEAFF. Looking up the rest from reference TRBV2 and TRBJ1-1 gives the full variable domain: EPEVTQTPSHQVTQMGQEVILRCVPISNHLYFYWYRQILGQKVEFLVSFYNNEISEKSEIFDDQFSVERPDGSNFTLKIRSTKLEDSAMYFCATTRSQNTEAFFGQGTRLTVV.